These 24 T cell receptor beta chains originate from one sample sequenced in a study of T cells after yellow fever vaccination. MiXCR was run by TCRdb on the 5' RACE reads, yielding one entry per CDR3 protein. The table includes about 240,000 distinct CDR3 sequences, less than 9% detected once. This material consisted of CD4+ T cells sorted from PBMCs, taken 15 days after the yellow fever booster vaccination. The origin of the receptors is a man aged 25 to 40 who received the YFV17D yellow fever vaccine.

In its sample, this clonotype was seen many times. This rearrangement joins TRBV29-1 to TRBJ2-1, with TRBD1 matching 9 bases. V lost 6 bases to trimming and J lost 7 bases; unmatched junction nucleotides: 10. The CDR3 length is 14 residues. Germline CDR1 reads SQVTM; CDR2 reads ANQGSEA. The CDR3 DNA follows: TGCAGCGTCGGGACCGGGACAGGGAGGAATGAGCAGTTCTTC. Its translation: CSVGTGTGRNEQFF.

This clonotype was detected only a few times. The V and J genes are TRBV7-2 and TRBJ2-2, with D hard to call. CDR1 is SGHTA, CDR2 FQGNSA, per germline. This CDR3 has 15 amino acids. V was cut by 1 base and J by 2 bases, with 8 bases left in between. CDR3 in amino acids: CASSLVLLNTGELFF. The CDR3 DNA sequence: TGTGCCAGCAGCTTAGTACTTCTTAACACCGGGGAGCTGTTTTTT. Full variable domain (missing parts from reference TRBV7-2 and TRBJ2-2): GAGVSQSPSNKVTEKGKDVELRCDPISGHTALYWYRQSLGQGLEFLIYFQGNSAPDKSGLPSDRFSAERTGGSVSTLTIQRTQQEDSAVYLCASSLVLLNTGELFFGEGSRLTVL.

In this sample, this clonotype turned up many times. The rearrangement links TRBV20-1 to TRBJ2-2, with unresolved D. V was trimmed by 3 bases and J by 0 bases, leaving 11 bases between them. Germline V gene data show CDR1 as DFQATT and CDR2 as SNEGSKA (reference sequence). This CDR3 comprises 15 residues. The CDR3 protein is CSARTSETNTGELFF. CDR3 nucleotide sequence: TGCAGTGCTAGGACATCCGAAACGAACACCGGGGAGCTGTTTTTT.

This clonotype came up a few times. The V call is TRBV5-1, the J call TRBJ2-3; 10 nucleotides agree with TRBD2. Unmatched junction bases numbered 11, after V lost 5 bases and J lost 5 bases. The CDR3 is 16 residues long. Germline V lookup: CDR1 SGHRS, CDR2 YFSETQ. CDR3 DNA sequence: TGCGCCAGCAGTGGCCTAGCGGGAGATCTGGGAGATACGCAGTATTTT. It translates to CASSGLAGDLGDTQYF.

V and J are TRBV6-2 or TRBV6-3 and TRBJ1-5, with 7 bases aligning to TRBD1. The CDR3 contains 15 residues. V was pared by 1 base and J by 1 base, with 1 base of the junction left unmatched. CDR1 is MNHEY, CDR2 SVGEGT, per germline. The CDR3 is CASSYWGQSNQPQHF. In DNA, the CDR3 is TGTGCCAGCAGTTACTGGGGACAGAGCAATCAGCCCCAGCATTTT.

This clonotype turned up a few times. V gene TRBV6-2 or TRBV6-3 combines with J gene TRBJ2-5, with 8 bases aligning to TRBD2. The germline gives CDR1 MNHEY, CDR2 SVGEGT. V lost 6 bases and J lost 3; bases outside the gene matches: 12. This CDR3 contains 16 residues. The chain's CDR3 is CASSHTRLAREETQYF. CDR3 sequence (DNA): TGTGCCAGCAGCCACACACGACTAGCGAGAGAAGAGACCCAGTACTTC.

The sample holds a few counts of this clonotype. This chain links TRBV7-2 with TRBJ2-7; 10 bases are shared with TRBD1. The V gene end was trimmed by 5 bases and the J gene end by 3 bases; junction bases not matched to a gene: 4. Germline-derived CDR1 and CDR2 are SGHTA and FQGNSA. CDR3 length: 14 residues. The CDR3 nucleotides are TGTGCCAGCAGCAAGACAGGGGGCATCTACGAGCAGTACTTC. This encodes CASSKTGGIYEQYF.

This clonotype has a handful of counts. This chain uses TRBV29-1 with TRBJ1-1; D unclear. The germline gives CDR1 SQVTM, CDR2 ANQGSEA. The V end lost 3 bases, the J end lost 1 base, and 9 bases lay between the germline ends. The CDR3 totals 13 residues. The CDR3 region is CSVEVERNTEAFF. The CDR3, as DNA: TGCAGCGTTGAGGTAGAGAGGAACACTGAAGCTTTCTTT.

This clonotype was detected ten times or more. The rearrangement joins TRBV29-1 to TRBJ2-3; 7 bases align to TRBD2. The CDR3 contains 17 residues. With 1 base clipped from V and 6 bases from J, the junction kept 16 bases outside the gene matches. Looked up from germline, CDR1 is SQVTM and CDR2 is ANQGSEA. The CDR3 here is CSVEGISGGRSSDTQYF. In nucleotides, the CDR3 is TGCAGCGTTGAAGGTATTAGCGGCGGGAGATCTAGTGATACGCAGTATTTT.

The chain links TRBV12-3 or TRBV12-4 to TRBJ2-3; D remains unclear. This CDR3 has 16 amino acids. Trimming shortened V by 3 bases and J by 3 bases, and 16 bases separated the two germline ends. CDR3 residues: CASSFSGLRGTDTQYF. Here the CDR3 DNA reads TGTGCCAGCAGTTTTTCGGGCCTTAGAGGTACAGATACGCAGTATTTT.

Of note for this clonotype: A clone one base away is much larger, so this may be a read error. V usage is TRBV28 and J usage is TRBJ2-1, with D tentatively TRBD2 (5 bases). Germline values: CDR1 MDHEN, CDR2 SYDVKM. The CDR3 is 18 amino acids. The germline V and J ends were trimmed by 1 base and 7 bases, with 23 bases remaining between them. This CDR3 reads CASSLSKGRRAVGNEQFF. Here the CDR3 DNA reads TGTGCCAGCAGTTTATCTAAAGGAAGGCGGGCTGTGGGGAATGAGCAGTTCTTC.

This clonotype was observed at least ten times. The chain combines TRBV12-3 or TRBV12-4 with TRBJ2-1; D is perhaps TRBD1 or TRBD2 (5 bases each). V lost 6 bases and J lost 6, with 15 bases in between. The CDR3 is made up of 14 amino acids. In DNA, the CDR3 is TGTGCCAGCAGCACCGGGGCCCACATCAATGAGCAGTTCTTC. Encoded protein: CASSTGAHINEQFF.

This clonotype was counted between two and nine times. DNA for the CDR3: TGTGCCAGCAGCTTCTACCCCGAAAGAGGGGAGCTGTTTTTT. This encodes CASSFYPERGELFF. The J gene is TRBJ2-2, the V gene TRBV7-3; no firm D call. Germline lookup yields CDR1 SGHTA and CDR2 FQGTGA. CDR3 size: 14 residues. Trimming stripped 3 bases from V and 8 bases from J, with 13 bases between.

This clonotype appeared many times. CDR3 sequence: CASSIGGAKGTGELFF. The CDR3 DNA follows: TGTGCCAGTAGTATTGGGGGGGCCAAAGGCACCGGGGAGCTGTTTTTT. The chain has TRBV19 and TRBJ2-2, with D perhaps TRBD2 (7 bases). Germline CDR1 reads LNHDA; CDR2 reads SQIVND (reference sequence). The CDR3 has 16 amino acids. Trimming took off 3 bases at V and 4 bases at J, with 15 bases between the two ends.

This chain's CDR3 is CSARTGGQGQTQYF. As DNA, the CDR3 is TGCAGTGCTAGAACGGGGGGGCAGGGGCAGACCCAGTACTTC. The V and J genes are TRBV20-1 and TRBJ2-5, with 8 nucleotides matching TRBD2. Germline V lookup: CDR1 DFQATT, CDR2 SNEGSKA (reference sequence). The CDR3 is 14 amino acids. V gave up 2 bases and J gave up 6 bases; unmatched junction bases: 8.

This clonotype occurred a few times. The CDR3, as DNA: TGTGCCATCAGTACCGGGGGGCCTACAGGGGAGGAACGGTACAATGAGCAGTTCTTC. Amino acids: CAISTGGPTGEERYNEQFF. V is TRBV10-3 and J is TRBJ2-1, with D perhaps being TRBD1 or TRBD2 (7 bases each). This CDR3 has 19 amino acids. The V gene lost 5 bases and the J gene lost 4 bases, with 27 bases spanning the gap. The germline V gene has CDR1 ENHRY and CDR2 SYGVKD.

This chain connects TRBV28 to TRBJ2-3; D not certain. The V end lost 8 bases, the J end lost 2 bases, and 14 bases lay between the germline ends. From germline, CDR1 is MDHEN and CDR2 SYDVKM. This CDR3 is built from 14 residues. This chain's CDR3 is CASGRSLPTDTQYF. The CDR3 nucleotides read TGTGCCAGCGGACGGAGTCTTCCCACAGATACGCAGTATTTT.

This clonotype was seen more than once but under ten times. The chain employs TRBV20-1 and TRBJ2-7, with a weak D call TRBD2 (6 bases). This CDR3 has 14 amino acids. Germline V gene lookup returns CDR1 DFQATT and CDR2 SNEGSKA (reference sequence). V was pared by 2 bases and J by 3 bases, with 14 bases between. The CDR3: CSARRSEEGYEQYF. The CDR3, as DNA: TGCAGTGCTAGAAGGTCTGAGGAGGGCTACGAGCAGTACTTC.

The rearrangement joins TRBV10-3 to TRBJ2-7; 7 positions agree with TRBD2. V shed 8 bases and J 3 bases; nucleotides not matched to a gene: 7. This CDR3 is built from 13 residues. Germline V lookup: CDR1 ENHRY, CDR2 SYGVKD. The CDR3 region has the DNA TGTGCCATCGGGGGGGGTTCCCTCTACGAGCAGTACTTC. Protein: CAIGGGSLYEQYF.

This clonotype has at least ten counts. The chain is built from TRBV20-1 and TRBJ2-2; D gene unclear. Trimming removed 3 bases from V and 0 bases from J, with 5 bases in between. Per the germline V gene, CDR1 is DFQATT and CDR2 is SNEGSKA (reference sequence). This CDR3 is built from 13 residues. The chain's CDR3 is CSASRPNTGELFF. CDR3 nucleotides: TGCAGTGCTAGTCGGCCGAACACCGGGGAGCTGTTTTTT.

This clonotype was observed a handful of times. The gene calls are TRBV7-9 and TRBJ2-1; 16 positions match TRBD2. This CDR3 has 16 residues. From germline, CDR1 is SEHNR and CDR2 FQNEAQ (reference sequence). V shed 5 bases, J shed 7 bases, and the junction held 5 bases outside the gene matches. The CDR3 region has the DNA TGTGCCAGCAGCCTTCCGGGACTAGCGGGAGGGAATGAGCAGTTCTTC. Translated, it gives CASSLPGLAGGNEQFF.

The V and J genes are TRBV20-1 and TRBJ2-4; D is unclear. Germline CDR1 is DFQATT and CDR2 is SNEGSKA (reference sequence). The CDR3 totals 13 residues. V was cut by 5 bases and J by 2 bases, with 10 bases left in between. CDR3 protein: CSAHSPSKNIQYF. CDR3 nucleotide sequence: TGCAGTGCTCATAGCCCCTCCAAAAACATTCAGTACTTC.

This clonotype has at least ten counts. CDR3 sequence: CSARVAEQFF. The CDR3 DNA reads as TGCAGTGCTAGAGTAGCGGAGCAGTTCTTC. The rearrangement uses TRBV20-1 and TRBJ2-1; a weak D match, TRBD2 (5 bases). The CDR3 totals 10 residues. CDR1 is DFQATT, CDR2 SNEGSKA, per germline (reference sequence). V lost 1 base and J lost 10, with 5 bases in between.

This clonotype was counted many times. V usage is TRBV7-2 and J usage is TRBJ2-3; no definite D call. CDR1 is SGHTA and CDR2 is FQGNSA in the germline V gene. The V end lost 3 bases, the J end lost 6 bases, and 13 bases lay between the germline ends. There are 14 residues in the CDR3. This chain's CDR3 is CASSFLGPTDTQYF. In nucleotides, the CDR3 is TGTGCCAGCAGCTTTCTCGGGCCCACGGATACGCAGTATTTT.